This T cell receptor (beta chain) is drawn from a study of early T cells in non-severe SARS-CoV-2 infection. This clonotype was detected many times. There are 12 residues in the CDR3. The V end lost 5 bases, the J end lost 0 bases, and 7 bases lay between the germline ends. CDR1 and CDR2 from the germline V gene are DFQATT and SNEGSKA (reference sequence). As part of library construction, unique molecular identifiers were attached to individual cDNA molecules. TCRdb reprocessed the 5' RACE reads with MiXCR, giving one entry per CDR3 protein. The sample lists approximately 48,000 distinct CDR3 sequences; approximately 8.5% were seen once.

The TCR was taken from an adult who was a healthcare worker with PCR-confirmed SARS-CoV-2 infection or an uninfected control (not recorded which). The V call is TRBV20-1, the J call TRBJ1-1; tentatively, D is TRBD1 (5 bases). The specimen was whole blood. DNA of the CDR3: TGCAGTGCTGCACAGGTGAACACTGAAGCTTTCTTT. It encodes CSAAQVNTEAFF.